These 22 T cell receptor beta chains share one sample of origin, sequenced in a study of blood T cell repertoires in COVID-19 (dated by TCRdb to the early 2020s). Receptors were amplified or captured by the immunoSEQ multiplex PCR assay. The table comes from immuneACCESS by way of TCRdb, which keeps in-frame sequences with V and J called. Part of the clones is missing from these tables; in studies checked, under half for an unresolved V gene and the rest for unknown reasons. The sample table shows about 140,000 clones, and more than 75% are seen once. The top ten clonotypes cover less than 5% of the sample. Sequencing was done on a sample of peripheral blood. All receptors derive from a woman of 80 years or more with acute or convalescent COVID-19.

V is TRBV12-3 or TRBV12-4 and J is TRBJ1-1; TRBD1 is a possible D gene (6 bases). The CDR3 runs to 12 residues. V was cut by 3 bases and J by 11 bases, with 13 bases left in between. The CDR3 spells CASSFQGWAAFF. DNA of the CDR3: TGTGCCAGCAGTTTTCAGGGGTGGGCGGCTTTCTTT.

This chain joins TRBV4-1 and TRBJ1-2; TRBD1 matches at 8 bases. After removal of 1 base from V and 2 bases from J, the junction contained 3 bases not matched to a gene. The CDR3 sequence is 15 residues long. Germline loops: CDR1 MGHRA, CDR2 YSYEKL. This CDR3 reads CASSQGTGSNYGYTF. The CDR3, as DNA: TGCGCCAGCAGCCAAGGGACAGGGTCCAACTATGGCTACACCTTC.

In DNA, the CDR3 is TGTGCCAGCAGCTTCGAGGGTTTGGCGGAAAAACTGTTTTTT. Translation gives CASSFEGLAEKLFF. The chain carries TRBV7-2 and TRBJ1-4; D is unclear. This CDR3 has 14 residues. CDR1 and CDR2 (germline): SGHTA, FQGNSA. Trimming stripped 3 bases from V and 8 bases from J, with 13 bases between.

This chain joins TRBV6-1 and TRBJ1-2, with D uncertain. The germline gives CDR1 MNHNS, CDR2 SASEGT. This CDR3 has 16 amino acids. Trimming pared 2 bases from V and 4 bases from J, leaving 17 bases between. The CDR3 DNA reads as TGTGCCAGCAGTGAATTCTCGGGGTGGGATCCCTATGGCTACACCTTC. Protein sequence: CASSEFSGWDPYGYTF.

This chain joins TRBV6-5 and TRBJ1-1; a weak D match, TRBD1 (5 bases). The CDR3 totals 15 residues. CDR1 is MNHEY, CDR2 SVGAGI, per germline. Trimming took off 0 bases at V and 2 bases at J, with 10 bases between the two ends. CDR3 in DNA: TGTGCCAGCAGTTACTCGACTCAGGGAAACACTGAAGCTTTCTTT. This sequence encodes CASSYSTQGNTEAFF.

This clone was seen only once. V usage is TRBV4-2 and J usage is TRBJ2-5; D uncertain. The CDR3 totals 13 residues. CDR1 is LGHNA, CDR2 YNFKEQ, per germline. The V and J ends lost 0 bases and 4 bases respectively, with 6 bases between them. The CDR3, as DNA: TGTGCCAGCAGCCAAGATCTTCGAGAGACCCAGTACTTC. Amino acids: CASSQDLRETQYF.

The V call is TRBV5-1, the J call TRBJ1-1; the D gene is possibly TRBD1 (6 bases). V was cut by 4 bases and J by 2 bases, with 12 bases left in between. Germline assignment: CDR1 SGHRS and CDR2 YFSETQ. The CDR3 has 14 amino acids. The CDR3 nucleotides are TGCGCCAGCAGCATCGGGACAACTAACACTGAAGCTTTCTTT. This translates into CASSIGTTNTEAFF.

As DNA, the CDR3 is TGTGCCAGTAGTCCAACTAGCGGGAGGGCTGATGAGCAGTTCTTC. Its translation is CASSPTSGRADEQFF. This rearrangement joins TRBV19 to TRBJ2-1, with 13 positions matching TRBD2. The CDR3 runs to 15 residues. Germline loops: CDR1 LNHDA, CDR2 SQIVND (reference sequence). Trimming removed 5 bases from V and 8 bases from J; junction bases left unmatched: 6.

This clone was seen more than once but under ten times. The chain links TRBV5-1 to TRBJ2-3; D perhaps matches TRBD2 (6 bases). The CDR3 has 12 amino acids. CDR1 is SGHRS, CDR2 YFSETQ, per germline. V shed 4 bases and J shed 14 bases, with 17 bases lying between them. CDR3 in amino acids: CASSPVGGNLYF. The CDR3 DNA reads as TGCGCCAGCAGCCCGGTAGGCGGGAATCTGTATTTT.

V is TRBV28 and J is TRBJ2-7; 9 nucleotides agree with TRBD2. The V segment lost 9 bases and the J segment 1 base; nucleotides outside the gene matches: 7. From germline, CDR1 is MDHEN and CDR2 SYDVKM. The CDR3 length is 14 residues. CDR3 sequence reads: CASQVRGGSYEQYF. The CDR3 coding sequence is TGTGCCAGTCAGGTGCGGGGGGGATCCTACGAGCAGTACTTC.

The J gene is TRBJ1-6, the V gene TRBV21-1; the table's D call, TRBD1, was not checked against the DNA. TRBV21-1 is a recognized pseudogene. The CDR3 has 19 residues. The CDR3 loop is CASSKGGTEKWTWRSPLHF. CDR3 nucleotide sequence: TGTGCCAGCAGCAAAGGTGGGACAGAAAAATGGACTTGGAGGTCACCCCTCCACTTT.

The chain is built from TRBV5-1 and TRBJ2-3; 8 positions match TRBD2. V lost 3 bases to trimming and J lost 2 bases; unmatched junction nucleotides: 11. From germline, CDR1 is SGHRS and CDR2 YFSETQ. CDR3 length: 17 amino acids. As DNA, the CDR3 is TGCGCCAGCAGCTGGCCAATTGAAGCGGGGGCCACAGATACGCAGTATTTT. Translation gives CASSWPIEAGATDTQYF.

V is TRBV2 and J is TRBJ2-5, with 16 bases that match TRBD2. From germline, CDR1 is SNHLY and CDR2 FYNNEI. The CDR3 spans 15 residues. The V segment lost 9 bases and the J segment 3 bases; nucleotides outside the gene matches: 4. CDR3 loop: CASGTSGRVKETQYF. The CDR3 nucleotides read TGTGCCAGTGGGACTAGCGGGAGGGTTAAAGAGACCCAGTACTTC.

This clone was detected once. The rearrangement joins TRBV28 to TRBJ1-2; possibly TRBD1 for D (5 bases). Germline V CDR1 and CDR2: MDHEN, SYDVKM. Trimming stripped 1 base from V and 4 bases from J, with 16 bases between. The CDR3 totals 16 residues. The CDR3 spells CASSLLVAGHRYGYTF. The CDR3 region has the DNA TGTGCCAGCAGTTTATTGGTGGCAGGGCACCGCTATGGCTACACCTTC.

The rearrangement links TRBV7-2 to TRBJ2-7; 10 nucleotides match TRBD2. This CDR3 is 15 amino acids long. Germline CDR1 is SGHTA and CDR2 is FQGNSA. After removal of 3 bases from V and 6 bases from J, the junction contained 8 bases not matched to a gene. For the CDR3, the DNA is TGTGCCAGCAGCTTTCAGTCAATAGCGGGAGGCGAGCAGTACTTC. Amino acid sequence: CASSFQSIAGGEQYF. The variable domain in full, with the rest retrieved from reference TRBV7-2 and TRBJ2-7, is GAGVSQSPSNKVTEKGKDVELRCDPISGHTALYWYRQSLGQGLEFLIYFQGNSAPDKSGLPSDRFSAERTGGSVSTLTIQRTQQEDSAVYLCASSFQSIAGGEQYFGPGTRLTVT.

The CDR3 DNA is TGTGCCAGCTCAGAACAGGGGGGGGATCAGCCCCAGCATTTT. Protein sequence: CASSEQGGDQPQHF. This sequence joins TRBV18 and TRBJ1-5; 8 nucleotides match TRBD1. V gave up 5 bases and J gave up 5 bases; unmatched junction bases: 5. The CDR3 is 14 amino acids. Germline values: CDR1 KGHSH, CDR2 LQKENI.

The gene calls are TRBV2 and TRBJ1-4; 8 bases align to TRBD1. There are 15 residues in the CDR3. Germline V gene data show CDR1 as SNHLY and CDR2 as FYNNEI. With V trimmed by 7 bases and J by 3 bases, 7 bases remained unmatched. The CDR3 nucleotides are TGTGCCAGCACGGGGCAGGGGGCAGCTAATGAAAAACTGTTTTTT. It is translated as CASTGQGAANEKLFF.

V gene TRBV7-2 combines with J gene TRBJ2-3; 8 bases line up with TRBD2. V was pared by 3 bases and J by 4 bases, with 6 bases of the junction left unmatched. The CDR3 is 15 amino acids. Germline values: CDR1 SGHTA, CDR2 FQGNSA. CDR3 coding DNA: TGTGCCAGCAGCTTGGGACTAGGGAGGGCAGATACGCAGTATTTT. Residues: CASSLGLGRADTQYF.

This chain uses TRBV28 with TRBJ1-6; D is unresolved. The V and J ends lost 6 bases and 8 bases respectively, with 11 bases between them. CDR3 length: 13 amino acids. CDR1 is MDHEN and CDR2 is SYDVKM in the germline V gene. CDR3 DNA: TGTGCCAGCAGATATCGCGGTGATTCACCCCTCCACTTT. Translated, it gives CASRYRGDSPLHF.

V is TRBV7-2 and J is TRBJ2-5, with D maybe TRBD1 (6 bases). The V end lost 4 bases, the J end lost 1 base, and 10 bases lay between the germline ends. The CDR3 contains 14 residues. The germline CDR1 and CDR2 sequences are SGHTA and FQGNSA. The CDR3 loop reads CASSSLRGQETQYF. The DNA for the CDR3 is TGTGCCAGCAGCTCGCTCAGGGGCCAAGAGACCCAGTACTTC.

The rearrangement uses TRBV5-4 and TRBJ2-4; 7 nucleotides match TRBD2. The CDR3 totals 14 residues. Germline CDR1 SGHNT, CDR2 YYREEE (reference sequence). V shed 5 bases and J 5 bases; nucleotides not matched to a gene: 7. Here the CDR3 reads CASRRRGGENIQYF. The CDR3 region has the DNA TGTGCCAGCAGGCGACGTGGGGGGGAAAACATTCAGTACTTC.

This clone was observed once. The chain recombines TRBV5-6 with TRBJ2-3; TRBD2 aligns across 10 bases. Germline V gene data show CDR1 as SGHDT and CDR2 as YYEEEE. The CDR3 spans 15 residues. V shed 0 bases and J 6 bases; nucleotides not matched to a gene: 4. The CDR3 protein is CASSLETSGTDTQYF. In nucleotides, the CDR3 is TGTGCCAGCAGCTTGGAAACTAGCGGGACCGATACGCAGTATTTT.